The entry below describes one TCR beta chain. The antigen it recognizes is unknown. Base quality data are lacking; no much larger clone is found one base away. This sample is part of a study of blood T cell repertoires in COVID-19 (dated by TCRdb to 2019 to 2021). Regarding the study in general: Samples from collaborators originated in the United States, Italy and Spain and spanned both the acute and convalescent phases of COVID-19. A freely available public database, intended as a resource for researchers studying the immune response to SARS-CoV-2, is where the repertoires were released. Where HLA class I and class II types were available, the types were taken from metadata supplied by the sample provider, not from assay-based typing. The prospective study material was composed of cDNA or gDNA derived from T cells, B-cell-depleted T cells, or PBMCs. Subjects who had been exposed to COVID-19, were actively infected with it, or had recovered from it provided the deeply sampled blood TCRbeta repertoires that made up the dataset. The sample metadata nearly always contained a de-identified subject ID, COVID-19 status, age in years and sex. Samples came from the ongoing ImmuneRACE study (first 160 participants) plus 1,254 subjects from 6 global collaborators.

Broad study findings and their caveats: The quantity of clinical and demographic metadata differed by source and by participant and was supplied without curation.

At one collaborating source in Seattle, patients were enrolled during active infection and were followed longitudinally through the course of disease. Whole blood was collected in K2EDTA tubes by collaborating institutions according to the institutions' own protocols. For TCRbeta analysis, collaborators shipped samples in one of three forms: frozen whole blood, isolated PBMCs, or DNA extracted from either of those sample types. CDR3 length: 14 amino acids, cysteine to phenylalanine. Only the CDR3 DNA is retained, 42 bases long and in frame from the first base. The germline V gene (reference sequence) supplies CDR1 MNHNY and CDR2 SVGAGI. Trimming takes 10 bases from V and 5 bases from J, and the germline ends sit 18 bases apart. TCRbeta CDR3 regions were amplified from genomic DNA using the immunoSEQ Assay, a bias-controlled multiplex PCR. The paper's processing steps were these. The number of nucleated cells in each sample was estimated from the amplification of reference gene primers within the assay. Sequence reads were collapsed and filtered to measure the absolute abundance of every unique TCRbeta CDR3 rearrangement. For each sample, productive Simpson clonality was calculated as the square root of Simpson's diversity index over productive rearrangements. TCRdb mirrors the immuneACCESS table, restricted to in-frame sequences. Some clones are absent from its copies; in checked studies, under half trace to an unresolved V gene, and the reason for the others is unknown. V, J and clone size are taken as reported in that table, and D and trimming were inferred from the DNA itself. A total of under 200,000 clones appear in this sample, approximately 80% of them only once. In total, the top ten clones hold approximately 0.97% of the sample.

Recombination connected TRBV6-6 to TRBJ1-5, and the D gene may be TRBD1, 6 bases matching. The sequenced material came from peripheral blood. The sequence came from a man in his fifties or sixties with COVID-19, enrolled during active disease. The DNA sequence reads TGTGCCACCCACGACAGGTTCACTTATCAGCCCCAGCATTTT. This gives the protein CATHDRFTYQPQHF.